The 5 T cell receptor beta chains presented below share a single source sample, sequenced in a study of cytomegalovirus exposure and HLA in healthy donors. Both 60 Vbeta primers and 13 Jbeta primers went into the PCR. Data came from immunoSEQ multiplex PCR; TCRdb stores just in-frame clones and leaves some out. The top ten clones hold 1% to 1.5% of a sample with 150,000 to 200,000 clones, about 9.4% of them seen once. Sequenced input: PBMCs. These receptors were taken from a woman in her 30s in good health and CMV-seropositive.

This clone appeared a few times. The V gene is TRBV6-1, the J gene TRBJ2-7; possible D gene TRBD2, 5 bases. Germline assignment: CDR1 MNHNS and CDR2 SASEGT. Trimming pared 4 bases from V and 4 bases from J, leaving 32 bases between. The CDR3 runs 20 residues. CDR3 DNA: TGTGCCAGCAGTGCCGAGGACGGCGCCGGGGTACCCTCCCAGCCTTACGAGCAGTACTTC. It is translated as CASSAEDGAGVPSQPYEQYF.

The V call is TRBV30, the J call TRBJ1-1, with 8 nucleotides matching TRBD1. Trimming took 4 bases from V and 8 from J; bases not matched to a gene: 6. Germline assignment: CDR1 GTSNPN and CDR2 SVGIG (reference sequence). The CDR3 runs 12 residues. The CDR3 DNA reads as TGTGCCTGGAAAGGGACAGGCAGCGAAGCTTTCTTT. It specifies CAWKGTGSEAFF. Together with reference TRBV30 and TRBJ1-1, the CDR3 gives the full variable domain: SQTIHQWPATLVQPVGSPLSLECTVEGTSNPNLYWYRQAAGRGLQLLFYSVGIGQISSEVPQNLSASRPQDRQFILSSKKLLLSDSGFYLCAWKGTGSEAFFGQGTRLTVV.

The J gene is TRBJ2-1, the V gene TRBV5-1, with TRBD2 matching over 11 bases. V dropped 4 bases and J dropped 3; count of bases not matched to a gene: 3. Germline assignment: CDR1 SGHRS and CDR2 YFSETQ. The CDR3 extends over 15 amino acids. The CDR3 region has the DNA TGCGCCAGCAGCCCGGGACTAGCGGTCTACAATGAGCAGTTCTTC. This sequence encodes CASSPGLAVYNEQFF.

V is TRBV11-2 and J is TRBJ1-2; 8 bases agree with TRBD1. The CDR3 is 15 residues long. J gave up 4 bases and V 4 bases, and 8 bases lay outside the gene matches. The germline V gene has CDR1 SGHAT and CDR2 FQNNGV. CDR3 region: CASSSLQGAAYGYTF. The CDR3 DNA sequence: TGTGCCAGCAGCTCCCTTCAGGGGGCGGCCTATGGCTACACCTTC.

The gene calls are TRBV12-1 and TRBJ2-3; the table assigns TRBD1, which was not confirmed against the DNA. TRBV12-1 is noted as a pseudogene. The CDR3 spans 18 residues. The CDR3 loop reads CASSHPRAQGSSTDTQYF. In nucleotides, the CDR3 is TGTGCCAGCAGCCATCCCAGGGCACAGGGATCTAGCACAGATACGCAGTATTTT.